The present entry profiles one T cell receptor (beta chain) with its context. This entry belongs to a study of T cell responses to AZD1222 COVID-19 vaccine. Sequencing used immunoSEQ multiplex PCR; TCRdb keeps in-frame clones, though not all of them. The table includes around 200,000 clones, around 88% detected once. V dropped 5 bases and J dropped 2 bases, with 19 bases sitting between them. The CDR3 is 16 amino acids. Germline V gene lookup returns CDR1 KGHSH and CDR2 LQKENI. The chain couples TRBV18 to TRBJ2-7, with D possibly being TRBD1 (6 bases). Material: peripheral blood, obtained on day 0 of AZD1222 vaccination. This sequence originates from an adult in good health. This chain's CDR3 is CASSTLQGRRAYEQYF. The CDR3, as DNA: TGTGCCAGCTCAACGTTACAGGGCCGGCGGGCCTACGAGCAGTACTTC.